The rows below give T cell receptor beta chains drawn from one sample of a study of T cells after yellow fever vaccination. TCRdb reanalysed the 5' RACE reads using MiXCR and keeps one entry per CDR3 protein. The sample records roughly 45,000 distinct CDR3 sequences, about 6.8% being singletons. Sequenced here: CD8+ T cells not binding an NS4B(214-222) dextramer, sorted from PBMCs, sampled 45 days after the yellow fever booster vaccination. Source of these receptors: a man aged 25-40 years who received the YFV17D yellow fever vaccine. Both conserved end residues are part of each CDR3. D genes are given only for firm matches. The listing skips clone size in some rows; elsewhere it reads once, few, many or a size class.

clone_size	j_call	d_call	v_call	cdr3_aa	cdr3_nt
many	TRBJ1-1	TRBD1	TRBV20-1	CSARDIGQGPEAFF	TGCAGTGCTAGAGATATTGGACAGGGGCCTGAAGCTTTCTTT
-	TRBJ2-1	-	TRBV7-3	CASSLMDSLNEQFF	TGTGCCAGCAGCTTAATGGACAGTCTCAATGAGCAGTTCTTC
many	TRBJ2-1	-	TRBV11-2	CASLPAGTFYNEQFF	TGTGCCAGCCTCCCCGCAGGGACCTTCTACAATGAGCAGTTCTTC
many	TRBJ2-7	-	TRBV15	CATSQQDSYEQYF	TGTGCCACCAGTCAACAGGATTCCTACGAGCAGTACTTC
many	TRBJ2-7	TRBD2	TRBV28	CASSPGLAGQYEQYF	TGTGCCAGCAGTCCAGGACTAGCGGGACAGTACGAGCAGTACTTC
many	TRBJ2-1	TRBD1	TRBV11-2	CASSYSGQGAHEQFF	TGTGCCAGCAGCTATTCGGGACAGGGGGCGCATGAGCAGTTCTTC
many	TRBJ1-6	-	TRBV7-2	CASSLGGTGPYNSPLHF	TGTGCCAGCAGCTTAGGAGGGACGGGACCTTATAATTCACCCCTCCACTTT
many	TRBJ2-3	TRBD2	TRBV14	CASSRGTSVFTDTQYF	TGTGCCAGCAGCCGAGGGACTAGCGTTTTCACAGATACGCAGTATTTT
many	TRBJ2-7	TRBD2	TRBV7-6	CASNHRQAGDYEQYF	TGTGCCAGCAATCACAGGCAAGCGGGAGATTACGAGCAGTACTTC
few	TRBJ2-5	-	TRBV10-3	CAISEGGETQYF	TGTGCCATCAGTGAAGGGGGGGAGACCCAGTACTTC
many	TRBJ2-5	-	TRBV28	CASSEAGQQETQYF	TGTGCCAGCAGCGAAGCCGGGCAACAAGAGACCCAGTACTTC
many	TRBJ2-7	TRBD2	TRBV25-1	CASGQRGSYEQYF	TGTGCCAGCGGTCAGCGGGGCTCCTACGAGCAGTACTTC
many	TRBJ1-1	-	TRBV29-1	CSVSPGGTEAFF	TGCAGCGTTTCCCCCGGGGGCACTGAAGCTTTCTTT
-	TRBJ1-4	-	TRBV5-4	CASSPGGSTGNEKLFF	TGTGCCAGCAGCCCGGGAGGATCGACTGGAAATGAAAAACTGTTTTTT
many	TRBJ2-7	TRBD2	TRBV29-1	CSVEGLADPSYEQYF	TGCAGCGTTGAAGGACTAGCGGATCCGTCCTACGAGCAGTACTTC
many	TRBJ2-7	-	TRBV23-1	CASSQGRVGIPYEQYF	TGCGCCAGCAGCCAAGGCAGGGTGGGAATTCCCTACGAGCAGTACTTC
many	TRBJ2-7	-	TRBV18	CASSQKKTVNHEQYF	TGTGCCAGCTCACAAAAAAAGACAGTAAACCACGAGCAGTACTTC
many	TRBJ2-2	-	TRBV12-3/TRBV12-4	CASRPGTGNTGELFF	TGTGCCAGCAGGCCCGGGACTGGTAACACCGGGGAGCTGTTTTTT
many	TRBJ2-7	TRBD1	TRBV4-1	CASSHQGTGTYEQYF	TGCGCCAGCAGCCATCAAGGGACAGGGACCTACGAGCAGTACTTC
many	TRBJ2-7	-	TRBV7-2	CASSLSVYEQYF	TGTGCCAGCAGCTTATCCGTCTACGAGCAGTACTTC
few	TRBJ1-5	-	TRBV29-1	CSVASQDSNQPQHF	TGCAGCGTTGCAAGTCAGGATAGCAATCAGCCCCAGCATTTT
many	TRBJ2-1	-	TRBV7-2	CASSLGTGGNVQFF	TGTGCCAGCAGCTTAGGGACTGGGGGGAACGTGCAGTTCTTC
many	TRBJ1-1	-	TRBV7-2	CASSLVGIAVNTEAFF	TGTGCCAGCAGCTTAGTTGGGATAGCCGTGAACACTGAAGCTTTCTTT
many	TRBJ2-1	TRBD2	TRBV7-6	CASSFPTTIAGGSYNEQFF	TGTGCCAGCAGTTTCCCAACGACGATAGCGGGAGGGTCCTACAATGAGCAGTTCTTC
many	TRBJ2-7	-	TRBV23-1	CASIPPETPF	TGCGCCAGCATTCCCCCGGAAACTCCGTTC
many	TRBJ2-7	TRBD1	TRBV15	CATSRDRSSYEQYF	TGTGCCACCAGCCGGGACAGGAGCTCCTACGAGCAGTACTTC
many	TRBJ2-3	TRBD1	TRBV20-1	CSARPSGDRGEDTQYF	TGCAGTGCTAGACCAAGTGGGGACAGGGGGGAAGATACGCAGTATTTT
many	TRBJ2-5	TRBD2	TRBV20-1	CSARASGLQEVQTQYF	TGCAGTGCTAGAGCTAGCGGCCTACAGGAGGTGCAGACCCAGTACTTC
many	TRBJ2-5	TRBD1	TRBV9	CASSEWGQGVQETQYF	TGTGCCAGCAGCGAGTGGGGACAGGGGGTCCAAGAGACCCAGTACTTC
many	TRBJ2-5	-	TRBV3-1	CASSQSPGETQYF	TGTGCCAGCAGCCAATCCCCCGGTGAGACCCAGTACTTC
few	TRBJ2-7	-	TRBV7-6	CASSPAGVGDEQYF	TGTGCCAGCAGCCCGGCCGGAGTGGGGGACGAGCAGTACTTC
many	TRBJ2-1	-	TRBV20-1	CSARDLAINEQFF	TGCAGTGCTAGAGATCTGGCCATCAATGAGCAGTTCTTC
many	TRBJ1-6	-	TRBV19	CASSIDREDNSPLHF	TGTGCCAGTAGTATAGATCGAGAAGATAATTCACCCCTCCACTTT
many	TRBJ2-3	-	TRBV7-9	CASNWGRPTDTQYF	TGTGCCAGCAATTGGGGCAGACCCACAGATACGCAGTATTTT
many	TRBJ2-7	TRBD1	TRBV6-1	CASSAYVQGAQGYEQYF	TGTGCCAGCAGTGCCTACGTACAGGGGGCGCAGGGCTACGAGCAGTACTTC
many	TRBJ2-7	TRBD2	TRBV7-2	CASSKSPSGYEQYF	TGTGCCAGCAGCAAAAGCCCTAGCGGCTACGAGCAGTACTTC
many	TRBJ2-7	TRBD2	TRBV9	CASSAGRAGGGGLDEQYF	TGTGCCAGCAGCGCAGGGAGGGCCGGCGGGGGAGGTCTCGACGAGCAGTACTTC
-	TRBJ2-2	-	TRBV4-3	CASSQEWGHTGELFF	TGCGCCAGCAGCCAAGAATGGGGCCACACCGGGGAGCTGTTTTTT
many	TRBJ1-1	-	TRBV2	CASSVGRINTEAFF	TGTGCCAGCAGTGTGGGCAGGATCAACACTGAAGCTTTCTTT
few	TRBJ2-5	TRBD2	TRBV6-6	CASSGGQETQYF	TGTGCCAGTTCGGGGGGCCAAGAGACCCAGTACTTC
many	TRBJ2-7	-	TRBV12-3/TRBV12-4	CASSNSSVLYEQYF	TGTGCCAGCAGCAACTCTAGCGTACTCTACGAGCAGTACTTC
-	TRBJ2-3	-	TRBV2	CARSETPGRGPQMEDTQYF	TGTGCCCGCAGTGAAACCCCTGGACGGGGTCCCCAGATGGAAGATACGCAGTATTTT
many	TRBJ2-1	TRBD2	TRBV20-1	CSARTSGIIAYNEQFF	TGCAGTGCTAGGACTAGCGGGATAATAGCGTACAATGAGCAGTTCTTC
many	TRBJ2-3	-	TRBV27	CASSSGLPRTDTQYF	TGTGCCAGCAGTTCGGGACTTCCGCGCACAGATACGCAGTATTTT
-	TRBJ2-1	-	TRBV18	CASSPEPANEQFF	TGTGCCAGCTCACCGGAGCCCGCCAATGAGCAGTTCTTC
many	TRBJ2-1	TRBD1	TRBV18	CASSPLRDSYNEQFF	TGTGCCAGCTCACCACTCCGGGACAGCTACAATGAGCAGTTCTTC